The table lists the clone carrying this T cell receptor (beta chain) with a few counts. Its cognate antigen is unknown. The data were taken from a study of cytomegalovirus exposure and HLA in healthy donors. Study information: Genotyping of some 400 donors showed that over 80% belonged to the Caucasian-associated ancestry cluster.

Study results and limitations: TRBV6-2, TRBV6-3 and some other V segments were excluded as indistinguishable. Earlier findings revealed that most TCR beta V segments proved productive either about 90% or about 30% of the time.

The PCR was carried out with 60 Vbeta primers and 13 Jbeta primers. Repertoires were generated with immunoSEQ multiplex PCR, while TCRdb's copy carries only in-frame clones and drops some. The sample lists 150,000 to 200,000 clones; more than 65% were seen once. CDR3 length equals 15 residues. Between the trimmed V and J ends, which lost 5 bases and 0 bases, there was a span of 14 bases. The germline V gene has CDR1 GTSNPN and CDR2 SVGIG (reference sequence). This clonotype was sampled from a woman aged 25 to 45 in good health and CMV-seronegative. Sequenced material: PBMCs. This chain links TRBV30 with TRBJ1-3; D ambiguous. CDR3 protein: CAWDPRLFSGNTIYF. In nucleotides, the CDR3 is TGTGCCTGGGATCCCAGGCTCTTCTCTGGAAACACCATATATTTT.